This is a list of T cell receptor beta chains from one sample in a study of preoperative IRX-2 immunotherapy in early breast cancer. Profiling relied on immunoSEQ multiplex PCR, and the TCRdb table lists in-frame clones only, not all of them. The repertoire holds 20,000 to 30,000 clones, with around 75% as singletons. This material consisted of lymph node tissue, taken before IRX-2 immunotherapy. Receptors were obtained from a human donor with breast cancer. CDR3s leave out the opening cysteine and the closing phenylalanine or tryptophan.

j_call: TRBJ2-3; v_call: TRBV12-5; cdr3_aa: ASGRSRGSPDTQY
j_call: TRBJ1-1; v_call: TRBV19; cdr3_aa: ASSTTGGGSQWITEAF
j_call: TRBJ2-7; v_call: TRBV19; cdr3_aa: ASSPTGGRNEQY
j_call: TRBJ1-5; v_call: TRBV23-1; cdr3_aa: ASSPSWVSRRNQPQH
j_call: TRBJ1-1; v_call: TRBV27; cdr3_aa: ASSRGQGGTEAF
j_call: TRBJ1-1; v_call: TRBV11-3; cdr3_aa: ASSPYRGLGTEAF
j_call: TRBJ1-5; v_call: TRBV30; cdr3_aa: AWNQNPSNQPQH
j_call: TRBJ2-3; v_call: TRBV7-5; cdr3_aa: ASSSGQGGDTQY
j_call: TRBJ2-7; v_call: TRBV23-1; cdr3_aa: ASSQVPPGQGWDEQY
j_call: TRBJ2-7; v_call: TRBV11-3; cdr3_aa: ASRGMPDRVPHEQY
j_call: TRBJ1-6; v_call: TRBV5-1; cdr3_aa: ASSFGTGVHHGDSPLH
j_call: TRBJ1-6; v_call: TRBV11-3; cdr3_aa: ASTIDRVESPLH
j_call: TRBJ2-1; v_call: TRBV15; cdr3_aa: ATSSTTDRANEQF
j_call: TRBJ1-1; v_call: TRBV6-8; cdr3_aa: ASRGPGNTEAF
j_call: TRBJ1-3; v_call: TRBV6-8; cdr3_aa: AITGTGAGNTIY
j_call: TRBJ1-1; v_call: TRBV7-1; cdr3_aa: ASRPRLKDTEAF
j_call: TRBJ2-7; v_call: TRBV6-8; cdr3_aa: ASTLTPGMGWAYEQY
j_call: TRBJ2-7; v_call: TRBV7-1; cdr3_aa: ASSQVGVVSGPRAYEQY
j_call: TRBJ1-1; v_call: TRBV5-1; cdr3_aa: ASSLGQGVRNTEAF
j_call: TRBJ1-2; v_call: TRBV11-3; cdr3_aa: ASSLAAGDYGYT
j_call: TRBJ2-2; v_call: TRBV7-4; cdr3_aa: ASSPTSGGATTGELF
j_call: TRBJ1-1; v_call: TRBV28; cdr3_aa: ASRDWDRGLNTEAF
j_call: TRBJ1-1; v_call: TRBV6-8; cdr3_aa: ASRPPPGRLNTEAF
j_call: TRBJ1-2; v_call: TRBV6-8; cdr3_aa: ASSYSSTPTGPYGYT
j_call: TRBJ2-3; v_call: TRBV15; cdr3_aa: ATSRLLGGTDTQY
j_call: TRBJ1-6; v_call: TRBV5-1; cdr3_aa: ASSTWTGLDNSPLH
j_call: TRBJ2-7; v_call: TRBV19; cdr3_aa: ASKTGALSYEQY
j_call: TRBJ1-1; v_call: TRBV30; cdr3_aa: AWSGPAGVGEAF
j_call: TRBJ2-7; v_call: TRBV1; cdr3_aa: ASSQTRGYEQY
j_call: TRBJ2-6; v_call: TRBV6-8; cdr3_aa: ASSYSMFDKFRVLT
j_call: TRBJ1-5; v_call: TRBV6-8; cdr3_aa: ASSEGPGRNQPQH
j_call: TRBJ2-4; v_call: TRBV11-3; cdr3_aa: ASSLLAGGLSNIQY
j_call: TRBJ2-2; v_call: TRBV25-1; cdr3_aa: ASGDSSNTGELF
j_call: TRBJ1-1; v_call: TRBV6-8; cdr3_aa: ASSYVLGVNTEAF
j_call: TRBJ2-2; v_call: TRBV23-1; cdr3_aa: ASSLRGSAAGELF
j_call: TRBJ1-6; v_call: TRBV9; cdr3_aa: ASSVGELNSPLH
j_call: TRBJ1-6; v_call: TRBV5-1; cdr3_aa: ASSLGGLNSPLH
j_call: TRBJ1-1; v_call: TRBV19; cdr3_aa: ASSPDRGRDTEAF
j_call: TRBJ1-1; v_call: TRBV7-6; cdr3_aa: ASSQDLEGIEAF
j_call: TRBJ2-3; v_call: TRBV6-8; cdr3_aa: ASSWPGTGGTDTQY
j_call: TRBJ2-2; v_call: TRBV19; cdr3_aa: ASSIPGGTGELF
j_call: TRBJ1-6; v_call: TRBV19; cdr3_aa: ASSPLSDRGIINSPLH
j_call: TRBJ1-6; v_call: TRBV25-1; cdr3_aa: ASRSPLLNSPLH
j_call: TRBJ2-5; v_call: TRBV5-1; cdr3_aa: ASSEAGTSGGAYQETQY
j_call: TRBJ1-1; v_call: TRBV23-1; cdr3_aa: ASSETVELRAF
j_call: TRBJ2-1; v_call: TRBV5-1; cdr3_aa: ASSLSGQGHNEQF
j_call: TRBJ2-1; v_call: TRBV6-8; cdr3_aa: ASSYVDSYNEQF
j_call: TRBJ2-2; v_call: TRBV1; cdr3_aa: ASSYRGLAGGLSLHGELF
j_call: TRBJ2-5; v_call: TRBV28; cdr3_aa: ASSPQGQGRQEAQY
j_call: TRBJ1-2; v_call: TRBV6-8; cdr3_aa: ASSQHNYGYT
j_call: TRBJ2-5; v_call: TRBV6-8; cdr3_aa: AISRGGTLETQY
j_call: TRBJ1-1; v_call: TRBV10-3; cdr3_aa: AISEAGMEAF
j_call: TRBJ1-6; v_call: TRBV6-8; cdr3_aa: ASRWGTYNSPLH
j_call: TRBJ1-4; v_call: TRBV15; cdr3_aa: ATSRVVGNEKLF
j_call: TRBJ2-4; v_call: TRBV11-3; cdr3_aa: ASSGGGRDENIQY
j_call: TRBJ2-3; v_call: TRBV6-8; cdr3_aa: ASSYFARSGGDTQY
j_call: TRBJ1-2; v_call: TRBV4-2; cdr3_aa: ASSPLAEGGYT
j_call: TRBJ1-5; v_call: TRBV6-8; cdr3_aa: ASMVGRGDLNQPQH
j_call: TRBJ1-6; v_call: TRBV5-1; cdr3_aa: ASSPNRWGNSPLH
j_call: TRBJ1-4; v_call: TRBV6-8; cdr3_aa: ASSVEANEKLF